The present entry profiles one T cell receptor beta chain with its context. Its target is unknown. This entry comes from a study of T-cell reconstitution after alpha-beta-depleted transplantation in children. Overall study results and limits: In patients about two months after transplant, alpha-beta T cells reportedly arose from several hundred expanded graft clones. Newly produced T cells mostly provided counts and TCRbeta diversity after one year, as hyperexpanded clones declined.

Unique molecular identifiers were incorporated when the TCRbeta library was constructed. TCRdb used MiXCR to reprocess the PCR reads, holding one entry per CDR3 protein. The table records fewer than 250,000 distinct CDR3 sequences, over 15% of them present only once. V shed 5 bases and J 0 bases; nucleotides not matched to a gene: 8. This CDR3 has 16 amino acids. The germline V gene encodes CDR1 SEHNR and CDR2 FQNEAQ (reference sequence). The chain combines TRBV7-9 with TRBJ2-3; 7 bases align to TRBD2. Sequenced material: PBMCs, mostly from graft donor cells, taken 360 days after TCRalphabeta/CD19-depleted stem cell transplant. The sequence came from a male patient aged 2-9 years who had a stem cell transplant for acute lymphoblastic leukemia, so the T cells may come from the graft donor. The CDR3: CASSPFREGSTDTQYF. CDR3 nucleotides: TGTGCCAGCAGCCCCTTCAGGGAGGGTAGCACAGATACGCAGTATTTT.